Below, one TCR beta chain is given with its context. The V segment lost 5 bases and the J segment 8 bases; nucleotides outside the gene matches: 9. The CDR3 sequence is 17 residues long. CDR1 is SGHVS, CDR2 FQNEAQ, per germline. This sample is drawn from a study of blood T cell repertoires in COVID-19. Profiled with immunoSEQ multiplex PCR; TCRdb holds only in-frame clones, not every one. The sample yields about 350,000 clones, about 88% seen once. The clonotype comes from a woman aged 30 to 39 who had recovered from COVID-19. The chain joins TRBV7-8 to TRBJ2-1, with 16 nucleotides matching TRBD2. The sequenced sample consisted of PBMCs or T cells enriched from blood (not recorded which). The CDR3 nucleotides read TGTGCCAGCAGCCTCCCAGGGACTAGCGGGGGGGTATATGAGCAGTTCTTC. Its translation is CASSLPGTSGGVYEQFF.